This T cell receptor (beta chain) was observed in a study of CD8+CD57+ T cells in acquired aplastic anemia. General study points: Patients did not significantly differ from controls in CD8+ Simpson's diversity.

As concerns this clonotype: As yet, its antigen is unknown.

The template for TCR beta VDJ and CDR3 sequence profiling was genomic DNA. TCRdb recomputed calls from the reads with MiXCR, one row per CDR3 protein. The sample carries around 500,000 distinct CDR3 sequences, around 32% recorded once. CDR1 LGHNA and CDR2 YNFKEQ come from the germline V gene. The CDR3 consists of 14 residues. The V gene lost 0 bases and the J gene lost 6 bases, with 10 bases spanning the gap. The authors sequenced patients whose flow cytometry had shown CD8+CD57+ cell expansion. Patients, without exception, had severe acquired aplastic anemia. V usage is TRBV4-2 and J usage is TRBJ2-3; D might be TRBD1 or TRBD2, each matching 5 bases. The source of this sequence is a human donor with aplastic anemia. Specimen: sorted CD4+, CD8+, or CD8+CD57+ T cells (not recorded which) from PBMCs. The CDR3 loop is CASSQEGEGDTQYF. The CDR3 bases are TGTGCCAGCAGCCAAGAGGGGGAAGGGGATACGCAGTATTTT.